This T cell receptor beta chain stems from a study of T cell responses to AZD1222 COVID-19 vaccine. Assay used: immunoSEQ multiplex PCR; TCRdb lists only in-frame clones, some missing. The data contain 180,000 or so clones, approximately 93% of them singletons. The germline CDR1 and CDR2 sequences are MNHEY and SMNVEV (reference sequence). V dropped 4 bases and J dropped 3 bases, with 13 bases sitting between them. The CDR3 totals 15 residues. General study points: Spike as a whole was targeted by vaccine-associated CD4 TCRs, dominant at 160-218 and 743-854. Baseline seropositivity occurred in only a handful of AZD1222 recipients.

This clone came up once. The target antigen is unknown. The rearrangement links TRBV27 to TRBJ1-5; D perhaps matches TRBD1 (5 bases). This TCR came from an adult who received the AZD1222 COVID-19 vaccine. Sample: peripheral blood, taken 28 days after the second AZD1222 dose. CDR3 protein: CASSSEGNYNQPQHF. The CDR3 nucleotides are TGTGCCAGCAGTTCTGAGGGGAACTACAATCAGCCCCAGCATTTT.